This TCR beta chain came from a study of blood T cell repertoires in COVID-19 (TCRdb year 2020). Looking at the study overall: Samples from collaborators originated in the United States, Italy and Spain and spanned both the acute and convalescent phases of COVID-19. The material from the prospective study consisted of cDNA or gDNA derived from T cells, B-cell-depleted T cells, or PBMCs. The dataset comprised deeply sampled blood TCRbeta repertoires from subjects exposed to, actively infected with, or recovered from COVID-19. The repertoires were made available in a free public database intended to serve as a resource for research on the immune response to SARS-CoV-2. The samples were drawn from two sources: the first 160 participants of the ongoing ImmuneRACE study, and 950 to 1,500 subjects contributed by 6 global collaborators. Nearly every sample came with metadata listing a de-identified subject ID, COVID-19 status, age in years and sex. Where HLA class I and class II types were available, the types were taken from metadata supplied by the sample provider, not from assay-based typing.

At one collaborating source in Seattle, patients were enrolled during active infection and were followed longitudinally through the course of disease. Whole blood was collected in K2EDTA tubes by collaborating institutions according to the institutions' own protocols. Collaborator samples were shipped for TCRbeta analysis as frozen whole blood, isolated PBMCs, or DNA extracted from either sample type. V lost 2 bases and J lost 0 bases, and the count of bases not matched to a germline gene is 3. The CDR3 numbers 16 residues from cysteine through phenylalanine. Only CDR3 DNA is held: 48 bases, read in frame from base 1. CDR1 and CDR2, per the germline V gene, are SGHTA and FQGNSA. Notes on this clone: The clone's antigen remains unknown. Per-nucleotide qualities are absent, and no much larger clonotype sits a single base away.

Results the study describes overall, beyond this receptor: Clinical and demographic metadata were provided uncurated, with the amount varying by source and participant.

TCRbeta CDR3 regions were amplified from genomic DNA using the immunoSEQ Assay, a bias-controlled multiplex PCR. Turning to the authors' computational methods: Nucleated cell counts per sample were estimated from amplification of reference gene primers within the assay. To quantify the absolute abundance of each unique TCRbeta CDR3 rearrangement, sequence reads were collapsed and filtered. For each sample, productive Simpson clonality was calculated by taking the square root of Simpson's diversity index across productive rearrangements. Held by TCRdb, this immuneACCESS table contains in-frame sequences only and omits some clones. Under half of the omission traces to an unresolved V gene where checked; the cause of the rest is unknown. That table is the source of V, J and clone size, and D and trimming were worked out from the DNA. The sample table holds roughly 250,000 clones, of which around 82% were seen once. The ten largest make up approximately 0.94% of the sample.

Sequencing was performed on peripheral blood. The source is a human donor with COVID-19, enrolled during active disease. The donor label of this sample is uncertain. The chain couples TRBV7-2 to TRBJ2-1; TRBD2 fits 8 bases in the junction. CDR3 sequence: CASSLLAGNSYNEQFF. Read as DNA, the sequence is TGTGCCAGCAGCTTATTAGCGGGAAACTCCTACAATGAGCAGTTCTTC. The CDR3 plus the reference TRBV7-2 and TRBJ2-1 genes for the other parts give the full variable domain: GAGVSQSPSNKVTEKGKDVELRCDPISGHTALYWYRQSLGQGLEFLIYFQGNSAPDKSGLPSDRFSAERTGGSVSTLTIQRTQQEDSAVYLCASSLLAGNSYNEQFFGPGTRLTVL.